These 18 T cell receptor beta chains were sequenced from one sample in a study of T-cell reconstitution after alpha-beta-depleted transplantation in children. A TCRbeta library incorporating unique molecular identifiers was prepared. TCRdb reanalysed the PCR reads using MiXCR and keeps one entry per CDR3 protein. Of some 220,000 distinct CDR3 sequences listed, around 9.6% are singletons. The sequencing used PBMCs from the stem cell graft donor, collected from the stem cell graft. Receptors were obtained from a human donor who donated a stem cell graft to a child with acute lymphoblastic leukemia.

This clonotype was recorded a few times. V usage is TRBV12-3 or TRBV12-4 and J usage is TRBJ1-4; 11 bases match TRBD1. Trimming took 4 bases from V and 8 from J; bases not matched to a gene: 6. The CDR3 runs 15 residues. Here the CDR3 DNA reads TGTGCCAGCAGTTCCGGACAGGGGGCGCAGGAAAAACTGTTTTTT. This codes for CASSSGQGAQEKLFF.

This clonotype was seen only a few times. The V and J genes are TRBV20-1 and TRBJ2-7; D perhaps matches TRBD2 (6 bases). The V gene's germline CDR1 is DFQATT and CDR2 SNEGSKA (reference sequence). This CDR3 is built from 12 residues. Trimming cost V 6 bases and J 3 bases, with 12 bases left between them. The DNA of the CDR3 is TGCAGTGCACGGGGGACGGACTACGAGCAGTACTTC. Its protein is CSARGTDYEQYF.

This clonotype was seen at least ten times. CDR3: CASNKEGDPRGEQYF. The CDR3, as DNA: TGTGCCAGCAATAAAGAAGGAGACCCTCGGGGGGAGCAGTACTTC. This chain uses TRBV6-1 with TRBJ2-7; D possibly corresponds to TRBD2 (6 bases). V was clipped by 7 bases and J by 7 bases, with 23 bases between them. Germline V gene sequence: CDR1 MNHNS, CDR2 SASEGT. The CDR3 runs 15 residues.

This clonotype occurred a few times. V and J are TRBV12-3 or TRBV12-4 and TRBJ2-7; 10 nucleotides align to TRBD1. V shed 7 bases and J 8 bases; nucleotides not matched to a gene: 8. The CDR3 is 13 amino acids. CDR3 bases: TGTGCCAGCACCCCGGGGACAGGGGTCCAGCAGTACTTC. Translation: CASTPGTGVQQYF.

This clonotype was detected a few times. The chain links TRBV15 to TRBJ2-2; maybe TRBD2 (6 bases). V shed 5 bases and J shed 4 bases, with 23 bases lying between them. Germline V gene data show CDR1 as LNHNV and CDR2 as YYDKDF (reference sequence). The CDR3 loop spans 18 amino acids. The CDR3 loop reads CATSGGSLGPFGTGELFF. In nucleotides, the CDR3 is TGTGCCACCAGCGGAGGGAGCTTAGGCCCCTTCGGCACCGGGGAGCTGTTTTTT.

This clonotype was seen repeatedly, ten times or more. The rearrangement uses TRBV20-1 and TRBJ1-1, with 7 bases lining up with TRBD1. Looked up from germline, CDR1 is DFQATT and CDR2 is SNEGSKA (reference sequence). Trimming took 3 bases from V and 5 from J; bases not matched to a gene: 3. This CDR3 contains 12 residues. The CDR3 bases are TGCAGTGCTAGGACAGGGAGGACTGAAGCTTTCTTT. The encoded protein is CSARTGRTEAFF.

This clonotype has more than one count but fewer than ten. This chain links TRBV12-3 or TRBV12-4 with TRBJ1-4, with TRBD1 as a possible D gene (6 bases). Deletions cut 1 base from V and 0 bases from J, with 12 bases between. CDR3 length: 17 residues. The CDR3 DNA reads TGTGCCAGCAGTTTAGGGACAGACCCATCAACTAATGAAAAACTGTTTTTT. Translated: CASSLGTDPSTNEKLFF.

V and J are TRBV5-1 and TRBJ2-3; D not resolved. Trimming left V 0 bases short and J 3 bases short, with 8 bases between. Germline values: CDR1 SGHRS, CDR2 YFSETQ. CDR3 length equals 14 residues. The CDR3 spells CASSLAISTDTQYF. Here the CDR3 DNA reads TGCGCCAGCAGCTTGGCCATTTCGACAGATACGCAGTATTTT.

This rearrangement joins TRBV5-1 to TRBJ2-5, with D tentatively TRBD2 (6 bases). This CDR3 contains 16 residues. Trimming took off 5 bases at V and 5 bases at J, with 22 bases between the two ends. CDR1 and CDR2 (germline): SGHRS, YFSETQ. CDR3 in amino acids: CASRLGGGGSQETQYF. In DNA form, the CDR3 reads TGCGCCAGCAGACTAGGTGGGGGAGGTTCTCAGGAGACCCAGTACTTC.

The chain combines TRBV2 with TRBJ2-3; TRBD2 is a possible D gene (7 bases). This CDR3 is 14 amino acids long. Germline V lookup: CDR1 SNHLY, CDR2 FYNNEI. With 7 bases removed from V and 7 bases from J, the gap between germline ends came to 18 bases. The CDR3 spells CASTLLGGPNTQYF. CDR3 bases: TGTGCCAGCACCCTGCTGGGGGGGCCAAATACGCAGTATTTT.

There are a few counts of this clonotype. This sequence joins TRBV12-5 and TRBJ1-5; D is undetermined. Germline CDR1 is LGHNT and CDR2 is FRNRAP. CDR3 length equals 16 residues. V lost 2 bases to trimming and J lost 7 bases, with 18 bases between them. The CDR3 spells CASGLSLEDGGQPQHF. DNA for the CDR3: TGTGCTAGTGGTTTGTCACTCGAAGACGGCGGACAGCCCCAGCATTTT.

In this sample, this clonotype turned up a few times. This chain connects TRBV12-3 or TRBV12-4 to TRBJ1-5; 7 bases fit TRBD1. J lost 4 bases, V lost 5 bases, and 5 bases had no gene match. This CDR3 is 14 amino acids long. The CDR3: CASSPGTENQPQHF. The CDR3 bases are TGTGCCAGCAGTCCAGGGACAGAAAATCAGCCCCAGCATTTT.

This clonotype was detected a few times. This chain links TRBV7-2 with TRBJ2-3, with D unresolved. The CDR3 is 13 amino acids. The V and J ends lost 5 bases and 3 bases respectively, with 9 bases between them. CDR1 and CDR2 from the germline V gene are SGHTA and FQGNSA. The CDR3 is CASSRSSTDTQYF. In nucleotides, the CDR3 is TGTGCCAGCAGCCGGTCATCAACAGATACGCAGTATTTT.

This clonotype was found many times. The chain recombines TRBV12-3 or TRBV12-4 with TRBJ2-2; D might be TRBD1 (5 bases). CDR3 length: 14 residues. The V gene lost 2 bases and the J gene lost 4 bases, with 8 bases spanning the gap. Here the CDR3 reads CASSLRGFTGELFF. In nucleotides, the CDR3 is TGTGCCAGCAGTTTAAGGGGTTTCACCGGGGAGCTGTTTTTT.

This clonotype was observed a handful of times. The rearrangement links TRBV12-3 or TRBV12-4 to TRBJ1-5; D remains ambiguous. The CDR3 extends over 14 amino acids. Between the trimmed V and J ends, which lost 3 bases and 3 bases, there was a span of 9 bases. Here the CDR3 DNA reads TGTGCCAGCAGTTTCTCCAGGTTCAATCAGCCCCAGCATTTT. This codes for CASSFSRFNQPQHF.

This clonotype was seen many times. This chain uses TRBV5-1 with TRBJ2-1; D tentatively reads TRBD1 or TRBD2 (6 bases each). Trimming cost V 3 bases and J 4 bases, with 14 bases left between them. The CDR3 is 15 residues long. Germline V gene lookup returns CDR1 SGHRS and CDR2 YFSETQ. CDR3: CASSSAEGGYNEQFF. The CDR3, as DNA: TGCGCCAGCAGCTCTGCTGAGGGGGGTTACAATGAGCAGTTCTTC.

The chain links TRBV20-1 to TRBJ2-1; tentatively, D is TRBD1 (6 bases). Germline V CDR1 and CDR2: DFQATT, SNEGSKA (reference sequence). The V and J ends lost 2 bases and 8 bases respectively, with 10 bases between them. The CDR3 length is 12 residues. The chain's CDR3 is CSARLAGDEQFF. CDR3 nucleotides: TGCAGTGCTAGACTAGCAGGGGATGAGCAGTTCTTC.

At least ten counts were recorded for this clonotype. CDR3 in amino acids: CASSQVTSNQPQHF. Written as DNA, the CDR3 is TGTGCCAGCAGCCAGGTAACTAGCAATCAGCCCCAGCATTTT. V is TRBV3-1 and J is TRBJ1-5; D remains unclear. V lost 3 bases and J 0 bases, leaving 6 bases between the germline ends. The CDR3 loop spans 14 amino acids. CDR1 and CDR2 (germline): LGHDT, YNNKEL (reference sequence).